Below, 8 T cell receptor beta chains from the same sample are listed, as sequenced in a study of T cells in Graves' hyperthyroidism and ophthalmopathy. Authors of the study amplified TCR beta CDR3 regions from RNA transcripts. Using the HTBI primer set, a first-round RT-PCR was run on the TCR CDR3. MiXCR was run by TCRdb on the multiplex PCR reads, yielding one entry per CDR3 protein. This table has roughly 740,000 distinct CDR3 sequences, about a sixth appearing once. Sequencing input: blood. The receptor source for this set is a man between 18 and 35 years old with Graves' hyperthyroidism.

The J gene is TRBJ2-7, the V gene TRBV27; 12 bases map to TRBD1. V gave up 3 bases and J gave up 6 bases; unmatched junction bases: 3. Germline V CDR1 and CDR2: MNHEY, SMNVEV (reference sequence). This CDR3 has 14 amino acids. CDR3 sequence (DNA): TGTGCCAGCAGTTTTCTGGGACAGGGGGCCGAGCAGTACTTC. As protein: CASSFLGQGAEQYF.

This clonotype was counted only a few times. A much larger clone lies a single base off, so this may be a read error. The chain is built from TRBV7-3 and TRBJ2-1; tentatively, D is TRBD2 (5 bases). This CDR3 is built from 13 residues. V dropped 5 bases and J dropped 9 bases, with 14 bases sitting between them. Germline CDR1 reads SGHTA; CDR2 reads FQGTGA. The CDR3 bases are TGTGCCAGCAGCCTCGGAGGACCCTTTGAGCAGTTCTTC. Its protein is CASSLGGPFEQFF.

This clonotype has ten or more counts. The rearrangement joins TRBV28 to TRBJ2-1, with D possibly TRBD1 on 5 matching bases. Germline V gene lookup returns CDR1 MDHEN and CDR2 SYDVKM. The CDR3 is made up of 12 amino acids. Trimming shortened V by 6 bases and J by 9 bases, and 12 bases separated the two germline ends. The CDR3, as DNA: TGTGCCAGCAGCCCCATAAGGGGTGAGCAGTTCTTC. It specifies CASSPIRGEQFF.

This clonotype was found many times. This chain joins TRBV6-5 and TRBJ2-7; D possibly corresponds to TRBD2 (6 bases). Trimming shortened V by 0 bases and J by 0 bases, and 6 bases separated the two germline ends. This CDR3 spans 14 amino acids. Germline CDR1 reads MNHEY; CDR2 reads SVGAGI. The CDR3 here is CASSYSEGSYEQYF. The CDR3 region has the DNA TGTGCCAGCAGTTACTCGGAGGGCTCCTACGAGCAGTACTTC.

The chain uses TRBV20-1 and TRBJ1-5, with a possible D match to TRBD1 (5 bases). Trimming removed 1 base from V and 3 bases from J, with 13 bases in between. This CDR3 comprises 15 residues. Germline V gene sequence: CDR1 DFQATT, CDR2 SNEGSKA (reference sequence). The CDR3 nucleotides read TGCAGTGCTAGAGTGGGGACCACATACAATCAGCCCCAGCATTTT. It yields the protein CSARVGTTYNQPQHF.

This sequence joins TRBV3-1 and TRBJ2-7; TRBD2 aligns across 7 bases. V gave up 6 bases and J gave up 2 bases; unmatched junction bases: 10. Looked up from germline, CDR1 is LGHDT and CDR2 is YNNKEL (reference sequence). The CDR3 is made up of 15 amino acids. CDR3 sequence reads: CASSGEAGVTYEQYF. The CDR3 bases are TGTGCCAGCAGTGGGGAGGCGGGAGTGACCTACGAGCAGTACTTC.

This sequence joins TRBV15 and TRBJ2-7; D is possibly TRBD1 (7 bases). The V gene lost 3 bases and the J gene lost 2 bases, with 11 bases spanning the gap. The CDR3 has 14 amino acids. CDR1 is LNHNV and CDR2 is YYDKDF in the germline V gene (reference sequence). The CDR3 sequence: CATSRRDSPYEQYF. CDR3 bases: TGTGCCACCAGCAGGCGGGACAGCCCCTACGAGCAGTACTTC.

Turning to this clonotype: A much bigger clone sits one base away, suggesting this may be a read error. The chain has TRBV5-8 and TRBJ1-1; tentatively, D is TRBD1 (6 bases). The CDR3 is 13 residues long. Germline lookup yields CDR1 SGHTS and CDR2 YDEGEE. V lost 0 bases, J lost 6 bases, and 9 bases lay in between. CDR3: CASSLDRASEAFF. The DNA of the CDR3 is TGTGCCAGCAGCTTGGACAGGGCTTCTGAAGCTTTCTTT.